A single sample gave rise to the 19 T cell receptor beta chains below, sequenced in a study of blood T cell repertoires in COVID-19. Here immunoSEQ multiplex PCR was the method, and the copy in TCRdb shows in-frame clones only, minus some. The sample gives 100,000 to 120,000 clones, around 84% of which show up once; less than 20% is in the top ten. Sequencing input: peripheral blood. These receptors were collected from a woman older than 75 with acute or convalescent COVID-19.

This chain joins TRBV11-2 and TRBJ1-4, with 7 bases aligning to TRBD1. J was trimmed by 8 bases and V by 5 bases; bases with no gene match: 5. CDR3 length equals 13 residues. The germline V gene encodes CDR1 SGHAT and CDR2 FQNNGV. The CDR3 region is CASSLNRGEKLFF. The CDR3 DNA is TGTGCCAGCAGCCTAAACAGGGGCGAAAAACTGTTTTTT.

The chain has TRBV5-4 and TRBJ1-1; 8 bases are shared with TRBD1. Losses at the gene ends were 0 bases for V and 1 base for J; bases not matched to a gene: 8. Looked up from germline, CDR1 is SGHNT and CDR2 is YYREEE (reference sequence). The CDR3 runs 17 residues. The CDR3: CASSLGGTGGWNTEAFF. CDR3 nucleotide sequence: TGTGCCAGCAGCTTGGGGGGGACAGGAGGATGGAACACTGAAGCTTTCTTT.

Only a few counts were recorded for this clone. The chain combines TRBV7-2 with TRBJ1-1; D possibly corresponds to TRBD1 (5 bases). The CDR3 totals 14 residues. V was cut by 2 bases and J by 2 bases, with 9 bases left in between. The germline V gene has CDR1 SGHTA and CDR2 FQGNSA. The CDR3: CASSLSTANTEAFF. The CDR3 nucleotides are TGTGCCAGCAGCTTATCGACAGCCAACACTGAAGCTTTCTTT.

The chain couples TRBV6-5 to TRBJ2-7; 9 bases match TRBD1. Germline lookup yields CDR1 MNHEY and CDR2 SVGAGI. CDR3 length: 15 residues. Trimming cost V 4 bases and J 2 bases; bases outside gene matches: 6. This chain's CDR3 is CASSSPDRGTYEQYF. CDR3 DNA: TGTGCCAGCAGTTCACCAGACAGGGGGACCTACGAGCAGTACTTC.

The chain has TRBV7-9 and TRBJ2-7, with a tentative D call TRBD2 (6 bases). The CDR3 covers 12 residues. CDR1 and CDR2 from the germline V gene are SEHNR and FQNEAQ (reference sequence). The V end lost 3 bases, the J end lost 6 bases, and 9 bases lay between the germline ends. CDR3 amino acids: CASSFGGSEQYV. In DNA, the CDR3 is TGTGCCAGCAGCTTCGGGGGTTCCGAGCAGTACGTC.

The rearrangement uses TRBV7-8 and TRBJ1-6; D is perhaps TRBD1 (5 bases). Trimming stripped 4 bases from V and 0 bases from J, with 16 bases between. Germline V gene lookup returns CDR1 SGHVS and CDR2 FQNEAQ. CDR3 length equals 18 residues. The CDR3: CASSSFSGGSSYNSPLHF. The CDR3, as DNA: TGTGCCAGCAGCTCCTTCAGTGGGGGGAGCTCCTATAATTCACCCCTCCACTTT.

This clone was recorded only once. The chain combines TRBV27 with TRBJ2-1; 9 bases line up with TRBD1. Trimming at V came to 1 base and at J to 7 bases, leaving 5 bases not matched to a gene. Germline assignment: CDR1 MNHEY and CDR2 SMNVEV (reference sequence). The CDR3 contains 15 residues. In nucleotides, the CDR3 is TGTGCCAGCAGTTTATACGGACAGGGGCCGAATGAGCAGTTCTTC. Protein product: CASSLYGQGPNEQFF.

The J gene is TRBJ2-7, the V gene TRBV5-1, with 10 positions matching TRBD1. CDR1 and CDR2 from the germline V gene are SGHRS and YFSETQ. The CDR3 sequence is 16 residues long. The junction had 12 bases not matched to a gene; V was cut back by 5 bases and J by 4 bases. Written as DNA, the CDR3 is TGCGCCAGCAGGAGGGAACCAGGGACAGGGGAATACGAGCAGTACTTC. Amino acid sequence: CASRREPGTGEYEQYF.

The J gene is TRBJ2-2, the V gene TRBV18; TRBD2 might be the D (5 bases). The germline V gene encodes CDR1 KGHSH and CDR2 LQKENI. V lost 2 bases and J lost 3, with 7 bases in between. The CDR3 sequence is 14 residues long. DNA for the CDR3: TGTGCCAGCTCACCATCGCGGGACACCGGGGAGCTGTTTTTT. Its translation: CASSPSRDTGELFF.

CDR3 in DNA: TGCGCCAGCAGCTTGGACCCCGGCTCCTACGAGCAGTACGTC. Protein sequence: CASSLDPGSYEQYV. V and J are TRBV5-1 and TRBJ2-7; D gene ambiguous. Per germline, CDR1 SGHRS and CDR2 YFSETQ. V shed 0 bases and J shed 0 bases, with 7 bases lying between them. The CDR3 contains 14 residues.

The chain joins TRBV28 to TRBJ1-5; TRBD1 is a possible D gene (5 bases). Per the germline V gene, CDR1 is MDHEN and CDR2 is SYDVKM. V was trimmed by 3 bases and J by 6 bases, leaving 9 bases between them. The CDR3 contains 13 residues. CDR3 sequence: CASSLRGVQPQHF. CDR3 nucleotides: TGTGCCAGCAGTTTGCGGGGGGTTCAGCCCCAGCATTTT. Complete variable domain (other parts from reference TRBV28 and TRBJ1-5): DVKVTQSSRYLVKRTGEKVFLECVQDMDHENMFWYRQDPGLGLRLIYFSYDVKMKEKGDIPEGYSVSREKKERFSLILESASTNQTSMYLCASSLRGVQPQHFGDGTRLSIL.

By frequency in the sample, this clone is medium-sized (0.01 to 0.1%). V and J are TRBV27 and TRBJ2-1, with 12 bases identical to TRBD2. The V gene's germline CDR1 is MNHEY and CDR2 SMNVEV (reference sequence). V gave up 5 bases and J gave up 4 bases; unmatched junction bases: 3. This CDR3 contains 15 residues. CDR3 DNA: TGTGCCAGCAGTCACGGACTAGCGGGGTACAATGAGCAGTTCTTC. It yields the protein CASSHGLAGYNEQFF.

This chain uses TRBV18 with TRBJ2-3, with TRBD1 matching 7 bases. CDR3 length equals 15 residues. Germline assignment: CDR1 KGHSH and CDR2 LQKENI. J lost 1 base, V lost 0 bases, and 1 base had no gene match. The chain's CDR3 is CASSPPGQGTDTQYF. CDR3 in DNA: TGTGCCAGCTCACCACCAGGACAGGGCACAGATACGCAGTATTTT.

This clone has only a few counts. This chain uses TRBV5-1 with TRBJ2-7, with D possibly matching TRBD2 (6 bases). The V and J ends lost 1 base and 5 bases respectively, with 16 bases between them. The CDR3 is 15 residues long. Per germline, CDR1 SGHRS and CDR2 YFSETQ. The CDR3 DNA sequence: TGCGCCAGCAGCTTGTATGGCGGAGGGGTAAACGAGCAGTACTTC. It translates to CASSLYGGGVNEQYF.

J is TRBJ1-1 and V is TRBV24-1, with a possible D match to TRBD1 (5 bases). The CDR3 loop spans 13 amino acids. CDR1 and CDR2 (germline): KGHDR, SFDVKD. The germline V and J ends were trimmed by 4 bases and 5 bases, with 10 bases remaining between them. CDR3 nucleotide sequence: TGTGCCACCAGTGACGGGGGGTTGACTGAAGCTTTCTTT. Encoded protein: CATSDGGLTEAFF.

This clone was seen more than once but under ten times. V and J are TRBV2 and TRBJ2-1; a possible D gene is TRBD1 (6 bases). The CDR3 consists of 15 residues. The germline CDR1 and CDR2 sequences are SNHLY and FYNNEI. V lost 6 bases and J 6 bases, leaving 18 bases between the germline ends. This chain's CDR3 is CASRNDRNFPNEQFF. CDR3 sequence (DNA): TGTGCCAGCAGGAACGACAGGAACTTCCCCAATGAGCAGTTCTTC.

The chain links TRBV2 to TRBJ2-5, with TRBD2 identical over 10 bases. Trimming took 5 bases from V and 1 from J; bases not matched to a gene: 1. The length of the CDR3 is 14 residues. Germline V gives CDR1 SNHLY, CDR2 FYNNEI. The CDR3 sequence is CASSWTSGQETQYF. CDR3 bases: TGTGCCAGCAGTTGGACTAGCGGCCAAGAGACCCAGTACTTC.

V gene TRBV2 combines with J gene TRBJ2-7, with 7 positions matching TRBD1. V was clipped by 5 bases and J by 6 bases; unmatched bases: 7. Germline assignment: CDR1 SNHLY and CDR2 FYNNEI. The CDR3 runs to 13 residues. CDR3 region: CASSIGQAFEQYF. Written as DNA, the CDR3 is TGTGCCAGCAGTATAGGACAGGCCTTCGAGCAGTACTTC.

The chain links TRBV21-1 to TRBJ2-2; the table's D call, TRBD2, has no DNA check behind it. TRBV21-1 is a pseudogene. The CDR3 consists of 17 residues. The CDR3 DNA reads TGTGCCAGCAGCAAAAACGGGGGCGGGAGTTCAACCGGGGAGCTGTTTTTT. Its protein product is CASSKNGGGSSTGELFF.